Presented here are 21 T cell receptor beta chains from one specimen sequenced in a study of blood T cells in healthy people across ages. For the second PCR, which ran for roughly 7 to 11 cycles, a sample-barcoded 5' primer and a J-beta primer mix were used. A single record per CDR3 protein comes from TCRdb applying MiXCR to the 5' RACE reads. This sample has about 640,000 distinct CDR3 sequences, with 45% to 65% found just once. The sample taken for sequencing was blood. These receptor sequences come from a man between 60 and 75 years old in good health.

This clonotype was seen ten or more times. The rearrangement links TRBV13 to TRBJ2-1, with 7 bases fitting TRBD2. This CDR3 is built from 17 residues. The ends lost 5 bases at V and 7 bases at J; junction bases unmatched: 17. Germline values: CDR1 PRHDT, CDR2 FYEKMQ (reference sequence). CDR3 coding DNA: TGTGCCAGCAGCCCCGGATGGGGGAGCGGGGAGGAAAATGAGCAGTTCTTC. It is translated as CASSPGWGSGEENEQFF.

DNA of the CDR3: TGTGCCATCAGTGAGTCGACAGCCGTAGGTGAAGCTTTCTTT. Translating gives CAISESTAVGEAFF. The chain is built from TRBV10-3 and TRBJ1-1, with D possibly being TRBD1 (5 bases). Per germline, CDR1 ENHRY and CDR2 SYGVKD. The CDR3 is 14 residues long. V lost 0 bases and J lost 7, with 12 bases in between.

This clonotype has only one observation. This sequence joins TRBV6-6 and TRBJ1-4, with D maybe TRBD1 (6 bases). The CDR3 is 14 amino acids. V lost 4 bases and J lost 5, with 11 bases in between. From germline, CDR1 is MNHNY and CDR2 SVGAGI (reference sequence). CDR3 in amino acids: CASSSSQGNEKLFF. Here the CDR3 DNA reads TGTGCCAGCAGTTCCTCGCAGGGGAATGAAAAACTGTTTTTT.

The chain carries TRBV5-4 and TRBJ2-5, with D possibly being TRBD1 (6 bases). The CDR3 has 15 amino acids. Between the trimmed V and J ends, which lost 3 bases and 2 bases, there was a span of 14 bases. CDR1 is SGHNT and CDR2 is YYREEE in the germline V gene (reference sequence). Written as DNA, the CDR3 is TGTGCCAGCAGCTCCGGACAGCAATTACAAGAGACCCAGTACTTC. This gives the protein CASSSGQQLQETQYF.

The chain uses TRBV6-1 and TRBJ2-5; 14 bases are shared with TRBD2. This CDR3 region has 15 residues. CDR1 and CDR2 (germline): MNHNS, SASEGT. V was pared by 10 bases and J by 1 base, with 5 bases of the junction left unmatched. The CDR3 loop is CATLGLAGAQETQYF. CDR3 in DNA: TGTGCCACTCTGGGACTAGCGGGGGCCCAAGAGACCCAGTACTTC.

This rearrangement joins TRBV11-2 to TRBJ2-1; D possibly corresponds to TRBD1 (5 bases). Germline CDR1 and CDR2: SGHAT and FQNNGV. Trimming removed 0 bases from V and 8 bases from J, with 11 bases in between. This CDR3 is 14 amino acids long. The CDR3 sequence is CASSLDQPRDEQFF. The CDR3 DNA reads TGTGCCAGCAGCTTAGATCAGCCCAGGGATGAGCAGTTCTTC.

This clonotype was detected only a few times. This chain joins TRBV2 and TRBJ2-1, with TRBD2 matching 7 bases. V shed 7 bases, J shed 7 bases, and the junction held 7 bases outside the gene matches. Germline CDR1 SNHLY, CDR2 FYNNEI. The CDR3 has 13 amino acids. This CDR3 reads CASNRWEGNEQFF. The CDR3 DNA is TGTGCCAGCAACCGGTGGGAGGGAAATGAGCAGTTCTTC. Based on the CDR3 plus reference TRBV2 and TRBJ2-1, the full variable domain is EPEVTQTPSHQVTQMGQEVILRCVPISNHLYFYWYRQILGQKVEFLVSFYNNEISEKSEIFDDQFSVERPDGSNFTLKIRSTKLEDSAMYFCASNRWEGNEQFFGPGTRLTVL.

The chain employs TRBV10-3 and TRBJ2-4; weak D call: TRBD1 (5 bases). Deletions cut 3 bases from V and 13 bases from J, with 13 bases between. Germline CDR1 is ENHRY and CDR2 is SYGVKD. This CDR3 is built from 12 residues. Here the CDR3 DNA reads TGTGCCATCAGTGAAGGGGAAGGAGAGCAGTACTTC. Its protein product is CAISEGEGEQYF.

This clonotype was detected ten times or more. The junction shows a germline mismatch at one end, possibly a read error. The V call is TRBV5-6, the J call TRBJ1-2, with D unresolved. The germline CDR1 and CDR2 sequences are SGHDT and YYEEEE. The CDR3 has 12 amino acids. Written as DNA, the CDR3 is TGCGCCAGCAGCTTGTCAAACTATGGCTACACCTTC. It is translated as CASSLSNYGYTF. Drawing the rest from reference TRBV5-6 and TRBJ1-2, the complete variable domain is DAGVTQSPTHLIKTRGQQVTLRCSPKSGHDTVSWYQQALGQGPQFIFQYYEEEERQRGNFPDRFSGHQFPNYSSELNVNALLLGDSALYLCASSLSNYGYTFGSGTRLTVV.

The rearrangement links TRBV25-1 to TRBJ2-1, with 7 nucleotides matching TRBD1. CDR1 and CDR2 from the germline V gene are MGHDK and SYGVNS. This CDR3 contains 13 residues. Trimming removed 10 bases from V and 6 bases from J; junction bases left unmatched: 9. In DNA form, the CDR3 reads TGTGCCACCGCGACAGGGACCCCCAATGAGCAGTTCTTC. Its protein product is CATATGTPNEQFF.

J is TRBJ1-2 and V is TRBV20-1; perhaps TRBD1 as D (5 bases). CDR1 and CDR2 (germline): DFQATT, SNEGSKA (reference sequence). Trimming cost V 3 bases and J 6 bases, with 14 bases left between them. The CDR3 totals 13 residues. In DNA form, the CDR3 reads TGCAGTGCTAGGGAACACCTAGGGGATGGCTACACCTTC. Translating it yields CSAREHLGDGYTF.

This clonotype was seen ten or more times. This chain joins TRBV6-5 and TRBJ2-7; TRBD1 matches 9 bases. The CDR3 totals 13 residues. J lost 3 bases, V lost 7 bases, and 4 bases had no gene match. Germline-derived CDR1 and CDR2 are MNHEY and SVGAGI. The CDR3 DNA sequence: TGTGCCAGCACATCGGACAGGGGCTACGAGCAGTACTTC. It is translated as CASTSDRGYEQYF.

The chain carries TRBV7-2 and TRBJ2-7; 7 bases align to TRBD1. This CDR3 comprises 15 residues. Losses at the gene ends were 5 bases for V and 2 bases for J; bases not matched to a gene: 9. Germline V gene sequence: CDR1 SGHTA, CDR2 FQGNSA. CDR3 region: CASSDYRGRAYEQYF. CDR3 nucleotide sequence: TGTGCCAGCAGCGATTACAGGGGAAGAGCCTACGAGCAGTACTTC.

This rearrangement joins TRBV6-2 or TRBV6-3 to TRBJ2-1; the D gene is possibly TRBD1 (5 bases). From germline, CDR1 is MNHEY and CDR2 SVGEGT. This CDR3 is 15 amino acids long. Trimming left V 7 bases short and J 6 bases short, with 19 bases between. DNA of the CDR3: TGTGCCAGCACCCTATCACTCACGCAGGGCAATGAGCAGTTCTTC. As protein: CASTLSLTQGNEQFF.

The chain recombines TRBV6-1 with TRBJ2-3; 16 nucleotides agree with TRBD2. With 9 bases clipped from V and 1 base from J, the junction kept 4 bases outside the gene matches. The CDR3 has 16 residues. The germline CDR1 and CDR2 sequences are MNHNS and SASEGT. CDR3 sequence (DNA): TGTGCCAGTGGGACTAGCGGGGGGGCCGGCACAGATACGCAGTATTTT. It codes for CASGTSGGAGTDTQYF.

This clonotype showed up just once. This rearrangement joins TRBV2 to TRBJ2-1; 12 bases align to TRBD2. J was trimmed by 4 bases and V by 7 bases; bases with no gene match: 5. Germline V gene sequence: CDR1 SNHLY, CDR2 FYNNEI. The CDR3 runs to 15 residues. DNA of the CDR3: TGTGCCAGCACCGGGACTAGCGGGTCTTACAATGAGCAGTTCTTC. Translation: CASTGTSGSYNEQFF.

This chain joins TRBV11-2 and TRBJ2-5; D gene uncertain. The V gene lost 1 base and the J gene lost 4 bases, with 10 bases spanning the gap. The CDR3 totals 14 residues. Germline-derived CDR1 and CDR2 are SGHAT and FQNNGV. Here the CDR3 DNA reads TGTGCCAGCAGCTTAGGAGTGGGCAGAGAGACCCAGTACTTC. As protein: CASSLGVGRETQYF.

The rearrangement joins TRBV7-2 to TRBJ2-5; D could derive from TRBD1 or TRBD2 (5 bases each). Trimming pared 1 base from V and 5 bases from J, leaving 14 bases between. CDR3 length: 15 amino acids. From germline, CDR1 is SGHTA and CDR2 FQGNSA. The CDR3 bases are TGTGCCAGCAGCTTAGTGGTGGGGGATTGGGAGACCCAGTACTTC. This translates into CASSLVVGDWETQYF.

The chain couples TRBV20-1 to TRBJ1-4; D remains unclear. Germline-derived CDR1 and CDR2 are DFQATT and SNEGSKA (reference sequence). The V gene lost 3 bases and the J gene lost 11 bases, with 13 bases spanning the gap. The CDR3 totals 12 residues. This CDR3 reads CSARPPDGKLFF. CDR3 sequence (DNA): TGCAGTGCTAGGCCTCCCGACGGCAAACTGTTTTTT.

The chain carries TRBV6-4 and TRBJ2-3; D is unclear. Germline CDR1 reads MRHNA; CDR2 reads SNTAGT. The CDR3 is 13 residues long. V dropped 3 bases and J dropped 6 bases, with 10 bases sitting between them. Written as DNA, the CDR3 is TGTGCCAGCAGTGATCATATAGGGGATACGCAGTATTTT. It is translated as CASSDHIGDTQYF.

V and J are TRBV5-1 and TRBJ2-6; D may be TRBD1 (7 bases). Germline V gene data show CDR1 as SGHRS and CDR2 as YFSETQ. This CDR3 comprises 17 residues. Between the trimmed V and J ends, which lost 3 bases and 2 bases, there was a span of 15 bases. CDR3 coding DNA: TGCGCCAGCAGCTCGGCGGGACAGTCGACTGGGGCCAACGTCCTGACTTTC. It translates to CASSSAGQSTGANVLTF.